The 26 T cell receptor beta chains reported below all come from one sample, sequenced in a study of shared clonotypes between healthy human individuals. Data came from immunoSEQ multiplex PCR; TCRdb stores just in-frame clones and leaves some out. The data hold around 2.5 million clones, with over 85% observed a single time. The sequenced sample was naive CD4+ T cells from PBMCs. Indicated subset: CD45RA+ positively selected. The source of these receptors is a man aged 18 to 30 in good health. Some clones in this sample may be carry-over from other donors' samples.

As for this clone: This same CDR3 is encoded by further DNA sequences in the sample. CDR3 sequence: CASSLVGAGELFF. CDR3 bases: TGTGCCAGCTCCCTAGTGGGTGCCGGGGAGCTGTTTTTT. The V gene is TRBV28, the J gene TRBJ2-2; D not certain. Germline V lookup: CDR1 MDHEN, CDR2 SYDVKM. This CDR3 spans 13 amino acids. V lost 8 bases to trimming and J lost 6 bases, with 13 bases between them.

The J gene is TRBJ2-1, the V gene TRBV7-3, with D unresolved. Germline CDR1 is SGHTA and CDR2 is FQGTGA. The CDR3 spans 14 residues. V was clipped by 3 bases and J by 6 bases, with 12 bases between them. The CDR3 spells CASSLTTASNEQFF. CDR3 bases: TGTGCCAGCAGCTTGACCACGGCGAGCAATGAGCAGTTCTTC.

The chain has TRBV28 and TRBJ2-5; 9 positions agree with TRBD1. V trimming: 4 bases; J trimming: 6 bases; junction bases outside the gene matches: 9. Germline V gene lookup returns CDR1 MDHEN and CDR2 SYDVKM. The CDR3 is 15 residues long. The CDR3 DNA reads TGTGCCAGCAGTTCTACGGACAGGGGACGGAAGACCCAGTACTTC. It specifies CASSSTDRGRKTQYF.

This clone was seen only once. The rearrangement links TRBV18 to TRBJ2-2; D is possibly TRBD1 or TRBD2 (7 bases each). Germline CDR1 is KGHSH and CDR2 is LQKENI. Trimming removed 6 bases from V and 1 base from J, with 18 bases in between. This CDR3 is built from 17 residues. Written as DNA, the CDR3 is TGTGCCAGCTCTCCCCCGGGGGGACAGAAGAACACCGGGGAGCTGTTTTTT. This encodes CASSPPGGQKNTGELFF.

DNA of the CDR3: TGTGCCATCAGGGGCGGACAGGGCGGCTATGGCTACACCTTC. Translated: CAIRGGQGGYGYTF. The chain has TRBV10-3 and TRBJ1-2; 8 positions agree with TRBD1. V dropped 6 bases and J dropped 4; count of bases not matched to a gene: 7. Germline V CDR1 and CDR2: ENHRY, SYGVKD. CDR3 length equals 14 residues.

Points on this clone: At one of its ends the junction is not consistent with the germline gene, which may arise from a read error. Other nucleotide sequences in the sample specify the same CDR3. The chain couples TRBV7-9 to TRBJ1-5; D remains unclear. Germline-derived CDR1 and CDR2 are SEHNR and FQNEAQ (reference sequence). This CDR3 comprises 14 residues. CDR3 nucleotide sequence: TGCGCCAGCAGCTTAGTAAAGGGCCCCCAGCCCCAGCATTTT. It translates to CASSLVKGPQPQHF.

This chain connects TRBV11-2 to TRBJ2-1, with D possibly being TRBD1 or TRBD2 (5 bases each). This CDR3 is built from 14 residues. Trimming took off 1 base at V and 4 bases at J, with 8 bases between the two ends. CDR1 and CDR2 (germline): SGHAT, FQNNGV. The DNA for the CDR3 is TGTGCCAGCAGCTTAGGACAGCGGTACAATGAGCAGTTCTTC. Translating it yields CASSLGQRYNEQFF.

DNA of the CDR3: TGTGCCAGCAGCCGGGGACGAAACACAGATACGCAGTATTTT. Protein sequence: CASSRGRNTDTQYF. The chain recombines TRBV6-6 with TRBJ2-3; D may match TRBD1 or TRBD2 (5 bases each). The length of the CDR3 is 14 residues. Germline V CDR1 and CDR2: MNHNY, SVGAGI (reference sequence). V was trimmed by 6 bases and J by 2 bases, leaving 12 bases between them.

V usage is TRBV6-1 and J usage is TRBJ2-7; TRBD2 agrees at 7 bases. CDR1 and CDR2 from the germline V gene are MNHNS and SASEGT. The ends lost 6 bases at V and 4 bases at J; junction bases unmatched: 3. This CDR3 is 12 amino acids long. This CDR3 is CASRREIYEQYF. The CDR3 DNA reads as TGTGCCAGCAGGCGGGAGATATACGAGCAGTACTTC.

The chain links TRBV5-1 to TRBJ1-3; the D is unclear. The CDR3 consists of 15 residues. The ends were cut back, 1 base at V and 0 bases at J, with 8 bases in the middle. Germline V lookup: CDR1 SGHRS, CDR2 YFSETQ. Here the CDR3 reads CASSLQLNSGNTIYF. CDR3 DNA: TGCGCCAGCAGCTTGCAGCTAAACTCTGGAAACACCATATATTTT.

This sequence joins TRBV19 and TRBJ2-7, with 8 positions matching TRBD1. The V gene's germline CDR1 is LNHDA and CDR2 SQIVND (reference sequence). This CDR3 comprises 15 residues. V dropped 7 bases and J dropped 2; count of bases not matched to a gene: 10. The CDR3 DNA follows: TGTGCCAGTACCACCTCCGGACAGGGACCCTACGAGCAGTACTTC. Its protein is CASTTSGQGPYEQYF.

The table lists this clone with a few counts. V usage is TRBV6-1 and J usage is TRBJ1-5; no definite D call. Germline V gene lookup returns CDR1 MNHNS and CDR2 SASEGT. V dropped 0 bases and J dropped 6 bases, with 12 bases sitting between them. This CDR3 contains 15 residues. The CDR3 region is CASSEAVALPQPQHF. DNA for the CDR3: TGTGCCAGCAGTGAAGCGGTGGCATTACCTCAGCCCCAGCATTTT.

CDR3 region: CASSPWDRDSYGYTF. In DNA form, the CDR3 reads TGTGCCAGCAGCCCGTGGGACAGGGATTCTTATGGCTACACCTTC. The chain employs TRBV7-9 and TRBJ1-2, with 9 bases identical to TRBD1. In germline, CDR1 is SEHNR, CDR2 FQNEAQ (reference sequence). The trim removed 5 bases at V and 5 bases at J, leaving 9 bases unmatched. CDR3 length: 15 amino acids. The whole variable domain, remainder taken from reference TRBV7-9 and TRBJ1-2, is DTGVSQNPRHKITKRGQNVTFRCDPISEHNRLYWYRQTLGQGPEFLTYFQNEAQLEKSRLLSDRFSAERPKGSFSTLEIQRTEQGDSAMYLCASSPWDRDSYGYTFGSGTRLTVV.

The CDR3, as DNA: TGTGCCAGCAGTCTGGGGGGACTTGGCTACACCTTC. This gives the protein CASSLGGLGYTF. The chain combines TRBV2 with TRBJ1-2; weak D call: TRBD1 (5 bases). With 5 bases removed from V and 7 bases from J, the gap between germline ends came to 11 bases. This CDR3 contains 12 residues. CDR1 is SNHLY and CDR2 is FYNNEI in the germline V gene.

The chain joins TRBV10-3 to TRBJ2-5, with D perhaps assigned TRBD1 or TRBD2 (7 bases each). In germline, CDR1 is ENHRY, CDR2 SYGVKD. This CDR3 has 16 amino acids. Trimming took off 6 bases at V and 3 bases at J, with 20 bases between the two ends. Here the CDR3 reads CAISPSGGVLEETQYF. CDR3 DNA sequence: TGTGCCATCAGCCCCTCAGGGGGGGTGCTCGAAGAGACCCAGTACTTC.

The chain carries TRBV15 and TRBJ2-7; D call uncertain. The CDR3 runs to 17 residues. V was cut by 3 bases and J by 0 bases, with 18 bases left in between. CDR1 and CDR2 from the germline V gene are LNHNV and YYDKDF (reference sequence). Here the CDR3 reads CATSSPVRFLSSYEQYF. CDR3 bases: TGTGCCACCAGCAGTCCGGTGCGTTTTCTTTCCTCCTACGAGCAGTACTTC.

This clone was observed a handful of times. The CDR3 loop is CASSSVGSYEQYF. The CDR3 DNA reads as TGTGCCAGCAGTTCGGTAGGGTCCTACGAGCAGTACTTC. The chain joins TRBV28 to TRBJ2-7; D is unclear. V was pared by 4 bases and J by 1 base, with 8 bases between. The CDR3 is made up of 13 amino acids. Germline V CDR1 and CDR2: MDHEN, SYDVKM.

The CDR3 region has the DNA TGTGCCAGCACTTCAGGGGGTAACGGCTACACCTTC. Amino acids: CASTSGGNGYTF. The chain links TRBV28 to TRBJ1-2, with 7 bases aligning to TRBD1. Looked up from germline, CDR1 is MDHEN and CDR2 is SYDVKM. Unmatched junction bases numbered 7, after V lost 7 bases and J lost 8 bases. The CDR3 has 12 amino acids.

To note about this clone: The sample holds other DNA sequences that translate to the same CDR3. The chain employs TRBV30 and TRBJ1-5; TRBD1 matches 7 bases. There are 13 residues in the CDR3. CDR1 and CDR2 (germline): GTSNPN, SVGIG (reference sequence). J lost 7 bases, V lost 1 base, and 4 bases had no gene match. CDR3 bases: TGTGCCTGGAGTGGACAGGGAGGGCAGCCCCAGCATTTT. It is translated as CAWSGQGGQPQHF.

This clone is a singleton in its sample. J is TRBJ2-4 and V is TRBV4-1, with 8 bases matching TRBD2. The CDR3 spans 18 residues. CDR1 is MGHRA and CDR2 is YSYEKL in the germline V gene. The junction had 13 bases not matched to a gene; V was cut back by 6 bases and J by 0 bases. The CDR3 bases are TGCGCCAGCAGTCGTCTGTTTGATAGCGGGGTAGCCAAAAACATTCAGTACTTC. Translated, it gives CASSRLFDSGVAKNIQYF.

In regard to this clone: Other DNA sequences of this sample code for an identical CDR3. The gene calls are TRBV7-2 and TRBJ1-1, with unresolved D. The V gene lost 3 bases and the J gene lost 0 bases, with 5 bases spanning the gap. Germline lookup yields CDR1 SGHTA and CDR2 FQGNSA. The CDR3 is made up of 13 amino acids. The CDR3 nucleotides are TGTGCCAGCAGCTTCACTATGAACACTGAAGCTTTCTTT. Amino acids: CASSFTMNTEAFF.

V gene TRBV5-1 combines with J gene TRBJ1-4, with 8 bases identical to TRBD1. Germline lookup yields CDR1 SGHRS and CDR2 YFSETQ. This CDR3 is 14 amino acids long. V lost 3 bases and J lost 8; bases outside the gene matches: 6. CDR3 loop: CASSWTGRDEKLFF. The CDR3, as DNA: TGCGCCAGCAGCTGGACAGGGAGGGACGAAAAACTGTTTTTT.

V usage is TRBV9 and J usage is TRBJ1-6, with D unresolved. V was trimmed by 4 bases and J by 14 bases, leaving 19 bases between them. The CDR3 has 14 residues. Germline V lookup: CDR1 SGDLS, CDR2 YYNGEE. Written as DNA, the CDR3 is TGTGCCAGCAGCCCAAGGACGGCGCGGTCGGCCCTCCACTTT. Its translation: CASSPRTARSALHF.

The chain recombines TRBV19 with TRBJ2-7, with 13 bases fitting TRBD2. Trimming removed 4 bases from V and 6 bases from J; junction bases left unmatched: 9. The germline V gene encodes CDR1 LNHDA and CDR2 SQIVND (reference sequence). CDR3 length equals 16 residues. The CDR3 reads CASSSYWTSGSGEQYF. The CDR3 DNA reads TGTGCCAGTAGTAGCTATTGGACTAGCGGGAGCGGCGAGCAGTACTTC.

CDR3: CASSISGSGSYGYTF. In DNA form, the CDR3 reads TGTGCCAGTAGTATAAGCGGGAGTGGGAGCTATGGCTACACCTTC. The rearrangement joins TRBV19 to TRBJ1-2, with D hard to call. V was trimmed by 2 bases and J by 4 bases, leaving 14 bases between them. Germline CDR1 and CDR2: LNHDA and SQIVND (reference sequence). The CDR3 covers 15 residues.

J is TRBJ1-2 and V is TRBV10-3; D uncertain. Germline CDR1 ENHRY, CDR2 SYGVKD. With 5 bases removed from V and 2 bases from J, the gap between germline ends came to 12 bases. The CDR3 sequence is 14 residues long. CDR3 DNA sequence: TGTGCCATCAGTACCCCGACGAGAAACTATGGCTACACCTTC. This encodes CAISTPTRNYGYTF.